The TCR beta chain under discussion was sequenced for a study of shared T cell receptors in the human thymus. The CDR3 runs to 14 residues. V gave up 4 bases and J gave up 4 bases; unmatched junction bases: 5. The germline gives CDR1 SGHRS, CDR2 YFSETQ. Some clones are missing from TCRdb's copy, which holds only in-frame ones; the method was immunoSEQ multiplex PCR. The sample lists 700,000 to 750,000 clones, roughly 85% occurring once. These data also featured in a second study, about human thymus T cells. From that second work: In corrective heart surgery, resections were taken, and these provided the thymus tissue. An apparent bias in V and J gene usage was seen in thymic and blood repertoires. Related research described strongly overlapping thymic repertoires in unrelated people.

The chain recombines TRBV5-1 with TRBJ1-5; 7 bases match TRBD1. This sequence was found in a girl under two years old with a congenital heart defect. Specimen: thymocytes. The CDR3 DNA reads TGCGCCAGCAGCCCGGGACAGCAGAATCAGCCCCAGCATTTT. Residues: CASSPGQQNQPQHF.